A selection of T cell receptor beta chains follows, all from one sample in a study of blood T cell repertoires in COVID-19. Clones were sequenced by immunoSEQ multiplex PCR, and TCRdb holds only the in-frame ones, with some missing. Here the sample spans about 300,000 clones, roughly nine tenths being singletons. Sample: peripheral blood. The source is a man aged 18 to 35 with active or convalescent COVID-19. Each CDR3 is given with its conserved first and last residue. D genes are given only for firm matches. A row's size may be missing; if present it is once, few, many or a size class.

clone_size j_call d_call v_call cdr3_aa cdr3_nt
- TRBJ1-2 - TRBV5-1 CASSLDRVTNYGYTF TGCGCCAGCAGCTTGGACAGGGTGACTAACTATGGCTACACCTTC
- TRBJ1-1 - TRBV4-1 CASSHFDSLWAFF TGCGCCAGCAGCCACTTTGACAGCCTATGGGCTTTCTTT
- TRBJ2-5 - TRBV2 CASTGGTQYF TGTGCCAGCACCGGGGGAACCCAGTACTTC
- TRBJ2-1 - TRBV19 CASIPQGGEEQFF TGTGCCAGTATCCCTCAGGGGGGTGAGGAGCAGTTCTTC
few TRBJ2-1 - TRBV21-1 CASSKRHTDYSYNEQFF TGTGCCAGCAGCAAAAGGCATACGGACTACTCCTACAATGAGCAGTTCTTC
- TRBJ2-7 TRBD2 TRBV7-2 CASRLAGTHEQYF TGTGCCAGCAGACTAGCGGGAACCCACGAGCAGTACTTC
- TRBJ2-1 TRBD2 TRBV5-1 CASSPWTSGGSEQFF TGCGCCAGCAGCCCCTGGACTAGCGGGGGGAGTGAGCAGTTCTTC
- TRBJ1-2 - TRBV28 CASSISGGGGVVYGYTF TGTGCCAGCAGTATCTCGGGTGGTGGGGGCGTCGTCTATGGCTACACCTTC
- TRBJ1-3 - TRBV18 CASSRGARGSGNTIYF TGTGCCAGCTCGCGAGGCGCTAGGGGCTCTGGAAACACCATATATTTT
- TRBJ1-2 - TRBV27 CASSLGLPPNYGYTF TGTGCCAGCAGTCTCGGACTCCCGCCTAACTATGGCTACACCTTC
- TRBJ1-5 - TRBV5-8 CASSLVEGNQPQHF TGTGCCAGCAGCTTGGTAGAGGGCAATCAGCCCCAGCATTTT
- TRBJ2-2 - TRBV7-3 CASSAQGTGELFF TGTGCCAGCAGCGCACAGGGAACCGGGGAGCTGTTTTTT
many TRBJ1-1 - TRBV2 CASGVDINTEAFF TGTGCCTCCGGGGTCGACATTAACACTGAAGCTTTCTTT
once TRBJ2-1 - TRBV7-9 CASSLVRGVVNEQFF TGTGCCAGCAGCTTAGTTAGGGGCGTAGTAAATGAGCAGTTCTTC
- TRBJ1-5 TRBD1 TRBV9 CASSPDRVNQPQHF TGTGCCAGCAGCCCGGACAGGGTCAATCAGCCCCAGCATTTT
- TRBJ2-7 - TRBV3-1/TRBV3-2 CASSHRGSSSYEQYF TGTGCCAGCAGCCATCGAGGCTCCAGCTCCTACGAGCAGTACTTC
- TRBJ1-5 - TRBV28 CASSLPYFRGYSNQPQHF TGTGCCAGCAGTTTACCATATTTTCGAGGTTATAGCAATCAGCCCCAGCATTTT
- TRBJ2-1 - TRBV15 CATSVQLEPSYNEQFF TGTGCCACCAGCGTACAACTAGAGCCCTCCTACAATGAGCAGTTCTTC
- TRBJ2-7 TRBD2 TRBV5-6 CASSLGGTGAYEQYF TGTGCCAGCAGCCTCGGGGGGACGGGAGCCTACGAGCAGTACTTC
- TRBJ2-3 - TRBV5-1 CASSRHVDNTDTQYF TGCGCCAGCAGCCGCCACGTGGACAACACAGATACGCAGTATTTT
- TRBJ1-5 - TRBV18 CASSPQRTVSNQPQHF TGTGCCAGCTCACCTCAAAGGACAGTTAGCAATCAGCCCCAGCATTTT
- TRBJ1-5 - TRBV28 CASAPLDGINQPQHF TGTGCCAGCGCACCTCTTGACGGGATTAATCAGCCCCAGCATTTT